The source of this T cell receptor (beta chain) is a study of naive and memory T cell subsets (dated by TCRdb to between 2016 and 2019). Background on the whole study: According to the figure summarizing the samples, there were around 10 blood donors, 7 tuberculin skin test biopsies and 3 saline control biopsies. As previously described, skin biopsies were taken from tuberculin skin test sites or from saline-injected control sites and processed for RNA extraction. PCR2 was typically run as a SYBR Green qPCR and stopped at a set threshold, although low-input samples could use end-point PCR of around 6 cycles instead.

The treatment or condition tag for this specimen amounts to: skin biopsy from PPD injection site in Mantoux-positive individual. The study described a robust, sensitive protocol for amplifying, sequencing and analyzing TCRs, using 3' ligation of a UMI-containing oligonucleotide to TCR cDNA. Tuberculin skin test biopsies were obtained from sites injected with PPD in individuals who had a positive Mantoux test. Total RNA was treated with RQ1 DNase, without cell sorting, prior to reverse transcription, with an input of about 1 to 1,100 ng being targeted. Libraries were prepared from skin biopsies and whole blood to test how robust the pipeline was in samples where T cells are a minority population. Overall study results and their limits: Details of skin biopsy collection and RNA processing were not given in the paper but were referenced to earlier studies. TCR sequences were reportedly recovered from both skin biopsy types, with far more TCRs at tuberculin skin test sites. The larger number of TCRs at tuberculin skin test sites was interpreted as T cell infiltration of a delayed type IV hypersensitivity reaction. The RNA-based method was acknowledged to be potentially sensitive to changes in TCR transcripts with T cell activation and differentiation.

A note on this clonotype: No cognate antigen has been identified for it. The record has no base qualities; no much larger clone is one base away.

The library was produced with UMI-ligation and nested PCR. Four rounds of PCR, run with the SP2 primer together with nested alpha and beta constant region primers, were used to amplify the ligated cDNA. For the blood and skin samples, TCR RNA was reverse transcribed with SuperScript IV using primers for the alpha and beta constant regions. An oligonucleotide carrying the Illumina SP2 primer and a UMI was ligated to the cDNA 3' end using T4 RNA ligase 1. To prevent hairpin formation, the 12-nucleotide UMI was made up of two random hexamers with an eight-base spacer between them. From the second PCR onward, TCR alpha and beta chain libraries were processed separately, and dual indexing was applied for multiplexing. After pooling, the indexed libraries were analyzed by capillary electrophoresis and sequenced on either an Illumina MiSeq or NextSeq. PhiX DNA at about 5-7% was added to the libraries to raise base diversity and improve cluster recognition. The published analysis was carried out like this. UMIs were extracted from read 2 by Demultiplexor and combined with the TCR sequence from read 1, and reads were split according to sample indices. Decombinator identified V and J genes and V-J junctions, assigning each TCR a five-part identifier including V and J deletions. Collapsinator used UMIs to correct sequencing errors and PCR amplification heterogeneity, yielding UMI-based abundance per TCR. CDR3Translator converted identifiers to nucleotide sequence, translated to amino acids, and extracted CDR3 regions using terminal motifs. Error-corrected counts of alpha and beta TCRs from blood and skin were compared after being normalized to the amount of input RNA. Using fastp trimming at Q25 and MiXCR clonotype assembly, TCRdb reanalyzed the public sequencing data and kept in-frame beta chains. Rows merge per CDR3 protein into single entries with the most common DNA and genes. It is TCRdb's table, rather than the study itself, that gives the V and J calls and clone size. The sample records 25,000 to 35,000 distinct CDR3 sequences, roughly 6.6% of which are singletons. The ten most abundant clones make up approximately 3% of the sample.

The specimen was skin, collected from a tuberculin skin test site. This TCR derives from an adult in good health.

CDR3 protein: CASTHYRGRKGNTIYF. The DNA sequence is TGTGCCAGCACTCATTACAGGGGGCGGAAAGGAAACACCATATATTTT. Recombination linked TRBV28 to TRBJ1-3, and TRBD1 matches 9 of the central bases. Its CDR3 holds 16 amino acids, cysteine through phenylalanine. The kept DNA is CDR3 alone, 48 bases in frame from the first base. CDR1 and CDR2 are drawn from the germline V gene: MDHEN, SYDVKM. Clipping removes 7 bases from V and 4 bases from J, with 11 as the unmatched junction base count.